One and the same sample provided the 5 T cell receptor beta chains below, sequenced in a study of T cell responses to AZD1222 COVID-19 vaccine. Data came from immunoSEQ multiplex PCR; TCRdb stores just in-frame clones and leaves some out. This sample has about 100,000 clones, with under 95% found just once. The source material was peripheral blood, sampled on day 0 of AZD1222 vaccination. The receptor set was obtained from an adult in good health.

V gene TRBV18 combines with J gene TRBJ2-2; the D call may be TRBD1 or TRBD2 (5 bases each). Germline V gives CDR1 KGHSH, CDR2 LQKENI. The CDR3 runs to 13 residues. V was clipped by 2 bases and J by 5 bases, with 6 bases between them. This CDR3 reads CASSPEGTGELFF. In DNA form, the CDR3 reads TGTGCCAGCTCACCAGAGGGGACCGGGGAGCTGTTTTTT.

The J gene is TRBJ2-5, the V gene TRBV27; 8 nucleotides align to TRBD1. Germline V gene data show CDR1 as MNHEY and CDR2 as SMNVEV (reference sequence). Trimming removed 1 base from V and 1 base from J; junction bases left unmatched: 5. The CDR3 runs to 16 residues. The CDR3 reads CASSLFGQGGQETQYF. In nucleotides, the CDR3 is TGTGCCAGCAGTTTATTTGGACAGGGCGGCCAAGAGACCCAGTACTTC.

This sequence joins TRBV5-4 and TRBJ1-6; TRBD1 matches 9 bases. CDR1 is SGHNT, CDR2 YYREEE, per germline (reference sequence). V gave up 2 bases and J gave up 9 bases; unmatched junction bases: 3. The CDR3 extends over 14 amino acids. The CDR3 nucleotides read TGTGCCAGCAGCTTAACAGGGGGCTTTTCACCCCTCCACTTT. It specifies CASSLTGGFSPLHF.

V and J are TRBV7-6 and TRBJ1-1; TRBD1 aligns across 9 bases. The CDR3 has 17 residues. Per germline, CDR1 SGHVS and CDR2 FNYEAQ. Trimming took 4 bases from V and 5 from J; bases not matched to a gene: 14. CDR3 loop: CASSYNRDREWRTEAFF. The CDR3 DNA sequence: TGTGCCAGCAGCTACAACCGGGACAGGGAGTGGAGGACTGAAGCTTTCTTT.

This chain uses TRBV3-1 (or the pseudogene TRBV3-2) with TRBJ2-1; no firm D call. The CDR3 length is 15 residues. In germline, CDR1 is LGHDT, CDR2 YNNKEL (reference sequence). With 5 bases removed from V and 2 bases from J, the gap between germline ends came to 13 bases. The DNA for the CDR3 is TGTGCCAGCAGCGACCTGGGCTCTGCCTACAATGAGCAGTTCTTC. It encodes CASSDLGSAYNEQFF.